Here is one TCR beta chain with its context. No antigen is known for it. With 3 bases clipped from V and 1 base from J, the junction kept 13 bases outside the gene matches. Per the germline V gene, CDR1 is MDHEN and CDR2 is SYDVKM. This CDR3 contains 21 residues. This entry is derived from a study of cytomegalovirus exposure and HLA in healthy donors. Study details: A subsequent analysis stated that the approximately 110 validation repertoires were run on the same platform as the 550 to 750 first-cohort repertoires. Study findings and constraints: According to the study, 150 to 200 TCR beta chains were cytomegalovirus-associated. First-cohort TCR clusters tended to co-occur in the approximately 130 validation repertoires, a later analysis found.

Assay: immunoSEQ multiplex PCR; the TCRdb copy retains only in-frame clones and omits some. The table records about 170,000 clones, around 86% of them present only once. The sequence came from a man aged 18 to 29 in good health and CMV-seropositive. Sequencing was done on a sample of PBMCs. This sequence joins TRBV28 and TRBJ2-2, with TRBD2 matching 14 bases. CDR3 loop: CASSFLLGLAGGVQNTGELFF. The CDR3, as DNA: TGTGCCAGCAGTTTCTTGCTCGGACTAGCGGGAGGCGTACAGAACACCGGGGAGCTGTTTTTT.